Following are 24 T cell receptor beta chains from one sample sequenced in a study of T cell changes during pregnancy in multiple sclerosis (dated by TCRdb to the late 2010s). To prepare the library, the immunoSEQ multiplex PCR assay was applied. In its TCRdb copy, this immuneACCESS table keeps in-frame sequences only and misses some clones. Where compared with another copy, unresolved V genes explain less than half of these, and the others have no known cause. The sample table lists about 38,000 clones, 70% to 90% of them with a count of one. The ten most abundant clones make up about 7% of the sample. Sequenced material: CD8+ T cells from peripheral blood mononuclear cells, taken in the third trimester of pregnancy. Every receptor here comes from a female donor with multiple sclerosis, enrolled in a pregnancy study.

The rearrangement joins TRBV21-1 to TRBJ1-6. TRBV21-1 is flagged as a pseudogene. This CDR3 has 15 residues. Here the CDR3 reads CASSLRDGDNSPLHF. The CDR3 DNA is TGTGCCAGCAGCTTGCGGGACGGGGATAATTCACCCCTCCACTTT.

The count of this clone is one. The V call is TRBV6-5, the J call TRBJ1-1; D remains ambiguous. V shed 2 bases and J shed 7 bases, with 11 bases lying between them. This CDR3 contains 13 residues. Looked up from germline, CDR1 is MNHEY and CDR2 is SVGAGI. The CDR3 here is CASSYHEGFEAFF. The CDR3 region has the DNA TGTGCCAGCAGTTACCATGAGGGATTTGAAGCTTTCTTT.

The J gene is TRBJ2-1, the V gene TRBV27; TRBD2 agrees at 8 bases. The CDR3 loop spans 13 amino acids. V was pared by 9 bases and J by 14 bases, with 15 bases of the junction left unmatched. Germline assignment: CDR1 MNHEY and CDR2 SMNVEV (reference sequence). The CDR3 loop is CASIARGGVREFF. The CDR3 DNA reads as TGTGCCAGTATAGCCCGGGGGGGAGTTCGTGAGTTCTTC.

The V call is TRBV30, the J call TRBJ2-7; TRBD1 matches 9 bases. CDR1 is GTSNPN and CDR2 is SVGIG in the germline V gene (reference sequence). The length of the CDR3 is 16 residues. Trimming at V came to 2 bases and at J to 1 base, leaving 9 bases not matched to a gene. CDR3 coding DNA: TGTGCCTGGAGTCTTGACAGGGGGGGTAATTCCTACGAGCAGTACTTC. Residues: CAWSLDRGGNSYEQYF.

This sequence joins TRBV5-5 and TRBJ1-2; D ambiguous. In germline, CDR1 is SGHKS, CDR2 YYEKEE (reference sequence). V was shortened by 2 bases and J by 5 bases, with 16 bases between the two germline ends. The CDR3 spans 15 residues. DNA of the CDR3: TGTGCCAGCAGCTTCGGGGAGACCCCCTGGTATGGCTACACCTTC. Protein: CASSFGETPWYGYTF.

The chain couples TRBV28 to TRBJ2-7; D not certain. In germline, CDR1 is MDHEN, CDR2 SYDVKM. The CDR3 totals 13 residues. Trimming removed 4 bases from V and 4 bases from J, with 11 bases in between. DNA of the CDR3: TGTGCCAGCAGTTACCCCCAGGCATACGAGCAGTACTTC. Encoded protein: CASSYPQAYEQYF.

V is TRBV10-2 and J is TRBJ2-2, with D unclear. The V and J ends lost 0 bases and 0 bases respectively, with 8 bases between them. The CDR3 has 16 residues. Per germline, CDR1 WSHSY and CDR2 SAAADI. CDR3: CASSESLEPNTGELFF. CDR3 DNA: TGCGCCAGCAGTGAGTCGTTAGAGCCGAACACCGGGGAGCTGTTTTTT.

The V gene is TRBV30, the J gene TRBJ2-5; 7 bases align to TRBD1. Germline V CDR1 and CDR2: GTSNPN, SVGIG (reference sequence). V shed 5 bases, J shed 4 bases, and the junction held 7 bases outside the gene matches. The CDR3 is 13 residues long. The CDR3 DNA reads TGTGCCTGGGGAAGGGACAGCCCAGAGACCCAGTACTTC. It is translated as CAWGRDSPETQYF.

This clone came up a few times. The chain carries TRBV6-1 and TRBJ1-1, with D possibly TRBD1 on 5 matching bases. The CDR3 is made up of 15 amino acids. CDR1 is MNHNS and CDR2 is SASEGT in the germline V gene. Trimming removed 1 base from V and 4 bases from J, with 13 bases in between. CDR3 DNA sequence: TGTGCCAGCAGTGAAGAGGTTACGGGGGGCACTGAAGCTTTCTTT. This encodes CASSEEVTGGTEAFF.

J is TRBJ1-1 and V is TRBV29-1; D remains unclear. From germline, CDR1 is SQVTM and CDR2 ANQGSEA. This CDR3 is 12 amino acids long. Between the trimmed V and J ends, which lost 7 bases and 6 bases, there was a span of 15 bases. CDR3 in DNA: TGCAGCGCTGTCCACAGCGGGGCTGAAGCTTTCTTT. Its translation is CSAVHSGAEAFF.

This chain connects TRBV5-1 to TRBJ1-2; the match to TRBD1 covers 7 bases. Germline CDR1 is SGHRS and CDR2 is YFSETQ. Trimming cost V 3 bases and J 6 bases; bases outside gene matches: 8. The CDR3 runs 14 residues. CDR3 loop: CASSSPFGTDGYTF. CDR3 bases: TGCGCCAGCAGCTCGCCTTTCGGGACAGATGGCTACACCTTC. Complete variable domain (other parts from reference TRBV5-1 and TRBJ1-2): KAGVTQTPRYLIKTRGQQVTLSCSPISGHRSVSWYQQTPGQGLQFLFEYFSETQRNKGNFPGRFSGRQFSNSRSEMNVSTLELGDSALYLCASSSPFGTDGYTFGSGTRLTVV.

This chain uses TRBV30 with TRBJ2-7; the D is unclear. V dropped 3 bases and J dropped 2 bases, with 11 bases sitting between them. Looked up from germline, CDR1 is GTSNPN and CDR2 is SVGIG (reference sequence). The CDR3 totals 13 residues. For the CDR3, the DNA is TGTGCCTGGAGCGCGGCGGTGGCCTACGAGCAGTACTTC. Protein: CAWSAAVAYEQYF.

This rearrangement joins TRBV6-5 to TRBJ1-2; D is possibly TRBD1 (6 bases). This CDR3 region has 13 residues. CDR1 is MNHEY and CDR2 is SVGAGI in the germline V gene. Trimming pared 5 bases from V and 3 bases from J, leaving 10 bases between. CDR3 sequence reads: CASSAGGYYGYTF. In nucleotides, the CDR3 is TGTGCCAGCAGTGCGGGGGGCTACTATGGCTACACCTTC.

This chain uses TRBV29-1 with TRBJ1-2, with 7 bases that match TRBD1. From germline, CDR1 is SQVTM and CDR2 ANQGSEA. With V trimmed by 6 bases and J by 4 bases, 17 bases remained unmatched. There are 16 residues in the CDR3. The chain's CDR3 is CSVDSKNRQGAYGYTF. In nucleotides, the CDR3 is TGCAGCGTGGATAGTAAAAATAGACAGGGTGCCTATGGCTACACCTTC. The full variable domain, its missing parts supplied by reference TRBV29-1 and TRBJ1-2, is SAVISQKPSRDICQRGTSLTIQCQVDSQVTMMFWYRQQPGQSLTLIATANQGSEATYESGFVIDKFPISRPNLTFSTLTVSNMSPEDSSIYLCSVDSKNRQGAYGYTFGSGTRLTVV.

The CDR3 loop reads CASRMDRGPYEQYF. The CDR3 nucleotides are TGTGCCAGCAGGATGGACAGGGGGCCCTACGAGCAGTACTTC. The V and J genes are TRBV7-9 and TRBJ2-7, with TRBD1 matching over 11 bases. V lost 6 bases, J lost 2 bases, and 3 bases stayed unmatched. The CDR3 is made up of 14 amino acids. Germline CDR1 and CDR2: SEHNR and FQNEAQ (reference sequence). The variable domain in full, with the rest retrieved from reference TRBV7-9 and TRBJ2-7, is DTGVSQNPRHKITKRGQNVTFRCDPISEHNRLYWYRQTLGQGPEFLTYFQNEAQLEKSRLLSDRFSAERPKGSFSTLEIQRTEQGDSAMYLCASRMDRGPYEQYFGPGTRLTVT.

The chain joins TRBV7-9 to TRBJ1-1, with D possibly being TRBD1 (5 bases). The germline V gene has CDR1 SEHNR and CDR2 FQNEAQ (reference sequence). This CDR3 contains 17 residues. Trimming stripped 2 bases from V and 1 base from J, with 17 bases between. The CDR3 region is CASSLSRSRVRNTEAFF. As DNA, the CDR3 is TGTGCCAGCAGCTTATCCCGGAGCAGGGTAAGGAACACTGAAGCTTTCTTT.

The rearrangement joins TRBV27 to TRBJ1-5; the match to TRBD1 covers 9 bases. Germline V gives CDR1 MNHEY, CDR2 SMNVEV (reference sequence). J lost 7 bases, V lost 4 bases, and 8 bases had no gene match. This CDR3 is 15 amino acids long. CDR3 sequence (DNA): TGTGCCAGCAGTTCAGCCGGGACAGGGAACCAGCCCCAGCATTTT. Translating gives CASSSAGTGNQPQHF.

In nucleotides, the CDR3 is TGTGCCAGCGCAGGGCTCGGAAGCTCCTACGAGCAGTACTTC. Translation: CASAGLGSSYEQYF. The chain links TRBV7-8 to TRBJ2-7, with D perhaps TRBD1 (5 bases). The V and J ends lost 8 bases and 0 bases respectively, with 14 bases between them. The CDR3 sequence is 14 residues long. Germline CDR1 is SGHVS and CDR2 is FQNEAQ. Filled out from reference TRBV7-8 and TRBJ2-7, the complete variable domain reads GAGVSQSPRYKVAKRGQDVALRCDPISGHVSLFWYQQALGQGPEFLTYFQNEAQLDKSGLPSDRFFAERPEGSVSTLKIQRTQQEDSAVYLCASAGLGSSYEQYFGPGTRLTVT.

In this sample, this clone is medium-sized. The rearrangement joins TRBV27 to TRBJ2-7, with unresolved D. The V and J ends lost 3 bases and 4 bases respectively, with 13 bases between them. This CDR3 is 14 amino acids long. Germline V gene data show CDR1 as MNHEY and CDR2 as SMNVEV (reference sequence). This CDR3 is CASSLNPLLYEQYF. The CDR3, as DNA: TGTGCCAGCAGTTTGAATCCGCTGCTATACGAGCAGTACTTC.

This clone showed up just once. V gene TRBV28 combines with J gene TRBJ2-5; 8 bases agree with TRBD1. Losses at the gene ends were 2 bases for V and 3 bases for J; bases not matched to a gene: 5. Germline V gene data show CDR1 as MDHEN and CDR2 as SYDVKM. The CDR3 spans 15 residues. This chain's CDR3 is CASSLRQGREETQYF. CDR3 sequence (DNA): TGTGCCAGCAGTTTACGACAGGGGCGTGAAGAGACCCAGTACTTC.

The chain is built from TRBV2 and TRBJ2-1; TRBD2 is a possible D gene (5 bases). The V end lost 3 bases, the J end lost 4 bases, and 13 bases lay between the germline ends. Germline V gene lookup returns CDR1 SNHLY and CDR2 FYNNEI. The CDR3 contains 15 residues. CDR3 sequence (DNA): TGTGCCAGCAGTGAGCCCCGACGGGAATACAATGAGCAGTTCTTC. Amino acid sequence: CASSEPRREYNEQFF.

This rearrangement joins TRBV6-4 to TRBJ2-3, with 9 bases that match TRBD2. The trim removed 6 bases at V and 3 bases at J, leaving 7 bases unmatched. Germline CDR1 is MRHNA and CDR2 is SNTAGT. The CDR3 consists of 15 residues. CDR3 in DNA: TGTGCCAGCAGGAGAAAGAGCGGGGGGACAGATACGCAGTATTTT. This encodes CASRRKSGGTDTQYF.

The CDR3 protein is CASSLTVIDSTEAFF. The DNA of the CDR3 is TGCGCCAGCAGCCTGACAGTTATCGATTCGACTGAAGCTTTCTTT. The chain recombines TRBV4-1 with TRBJ1-1, with D possibly TRBD1 on 5 matching bases. The CDR3 covers 15 residues. Germline V gene lookup returns CDR1 MGHRA and CDR2 YSYEKL. V shed 4 bases and J shed 5 bases, with 17 bases lying between them.

The chain employs TRBV13 and TRBJ2-7; 10 bases are a match to TRBD2. Germline V gene lookup returns CDR1 PRHDT and CDR2 FYEKMQ (reference sequence). The CDR3 has 16 amino acids. J gave up 2 bases and V 0 bases, and 4 bases lay outside the gene matches. The CDR3 loop reads CASSLGLAGATYEQYF. In DNA, the CDR3 is TGTGCCAGCAGCTTAGGGCTAGCGGGGGCCACCTACGAGCAGTACTTC.